These 8 T cell receptor beta chains were sequenced from one sample in a study of blood T cell repertoires in COVID-19. The protocol was immunoSEQ multiplex PCR, while the TCRdb copy is restricted to in-frame clones and leaves out a portion. Here the sample spans 45,000 to 60,000 clones, roughly 85% being singletons. Sequencing was done on a sample of peripheral blood. The source is a human donor in a cohort sampled during active COVID-19.

The rearrangement links TRBV7-2 to TRBJ2-3; TRBD2 might be the D (6 bases). The CDR3 has 12 amino acids. From germline, CDR1 is SGHTA and CDR2 FQGNSA. The chain's CDR3 is CAIAEGTDTQYF. CDR3 DNA: TGTGCGATAGCGGAGGGGACAGATACGCAGTATTTT.

The V gene is TRBV3-1 (or the pseudogene TRBV3-2), the J gene TRBJ1-1, with a weak D call TRBD1 (5 bases). Germline V gene lookup returns CDR1 LGHDT and CDR2 YNNKEL (reference sequence). Trimming took 0 bases from V and 5 from J, leaving 16 bases between them. The CDR3 consists of 16 residues. The CDR3 loop reads CASSQESLRQSTEAFF. The CDR3 DNA sequence: TGTGCCAGCAGCCAAGAGAGTCTCCGACAGAGTACTGAAGCTTTCTTT.

V gene TRBV5-1 combines with J gene TRBJ2-2; 8 nucleotides agree with TRBD1. Per the germline V gene, CDR1 is SGHRS and CDR2 is YFSETQ. V dropped 0 bases and J dropped 5; count of bases not matched to a gene: 9. This CDR3 is built from 17 residues. In DNA, the CDR3 is TGCGCCAGCAGCTTGGACGCAGGACAGGGCAGGACCGGGGAGCTGTTTTTT. It codes for CASSLDAGQGRTGELFF.

The genes are TRBV29-1 and TRBJ1-2; D may be TRBD1 (6 bases). Germline loops: CDR1 SQVTM, CDR2 ANQGSEA. CDR3 length: 15 residues. The V end lost 3 bases, the J end lost 7 bases, and 21 bases lay between the germline ends. The CDR3 protein is CSVEGRGVRFGGYTF. CDR3 DNA sequence: TGCAGCGTTGAGGGCAGGGGAGTGAGGTTTGGTGGCTACACCTTC.

The chain carries TRBV2 and TRBJ2-7, with 8 bases matching TRBD2. This CDR3 is built from 15 residues. Germline CDR1 and CDR2: SNHLY and FYNNEI. Losses at the gene ends were 3 bases for V and 0 bases for J; bases not matched to a gene: 4. The CDR3 sequence: CASSENGGASYEQYF. The CDR3 nucleotides are TGTGCCAGCAGTGAGAACGGGGGGGCCTCCTACGAGCAGTACTTC.

V usage is TRBV15 and J usage is TRBJ2-7; 11 bases are shared with TRBD1. With V trimmed by 3 bases and J by 5 bases, 6 bases remained unmatched. Germline V lookup: CDR1 LNHNV, CDR2 YYDKDF (reference sequence). The CDR3 runs to 15 residues. The CDR3 reads CATSRSGTGGDEQYF. CDR3 nucleotide sequence: TGTGCCACCAGCAGGTCCGGGACAGGGGGGGACGAGCAGTACTTC.

The chain joins TRBV25-1 to TRBJ1-4; 9 bases agree with TRBD1. The CDR3 is 12 amino acids. V lost 10 bases and J lost 7; bases outside the gene matches: 4. Looked up from germline, CDR1 is MGHDK and CDR2 is SYGVNS. Written as DNA, the CDR3 is TGTGCCACCCTGGACAGGGGTGAAAAACTGTTTTTT. Its protein is CATLDRGEKLFF.

The gene calls are TRBV27 and TRBJ1-1; 9 bases agree with TRBD1. J was trimmed by 5 bases and V by 6 bases; bases with no gene match: 10. The CDR3 loop spans 15 amino acids. Germline values: CDR1 MNHEY, CDR2 SMNVEV (reference sequence). The CDR3 nucleotides are TGTGCCAGCAGCCCTATAGGGGACAGGGTTACTGAAGCTTTCTTT. This codes for CASSPIGDRVTEAFF.